This T cell receptor beta chain is from a study of cytomegalovirus exposure and HLA in healthy donors. Use of 60 Vbeta and 13 Jbeta primers characterized the PCR. The repertoire was sequenced with immunoSEQ multiplex PCR; TCRdb's copy has only in-frame clones and lacks some. Here the sample spans just over 95,000 clones, 65% to 80% being singletons. Germline CDR1 SEHNR, CDR2 FQNEAQ (reference sequence). This CDR3 has 17 amino acids. Unmatched junction bases numbered 4, after V lost 0 bases and J lost 0 bases. This TCR was recovered from a human donor in good health. The chain combines TRBV7-9 with TRBJ2-2; TRBD1 matches at 7 bases. Sample: PBMCs. DNA of the CDR3: TGTGCCAGCAGCTTAGCGGACAGGCAGACGAACACCGGGGAGCTGTTTTTT. It specifies CASSLADRQTNTGELFF.